The sequence of this T cell receptor beta chain was determined in a study of blood T cell repertoires in COVID-19. Across the whole study: Samples came from the United States, Italy and Spain, spanning acute and convalescent COVID-19.

Per the germline V gene, CDR1 is SGHRS and CDR2 is YFSETQ. This CDR3 contains 15 residues. With 7 bases clipped from V and 1 base from J, the junction kept 5 bases outside the gene matches. Per the authors' pipeline: Researchers report that nucleated cell counts were estimated from reference gene primer amplification. The data were produced by immunoSEQ multiplex PCR, yet TCRdb's version contains in-frame clones alone and is incomplete. V and J calls and clone size are those listed in that table; D and trimming were worked out from the DNA. The sample records 130,000 to 150,000 clones, roughly 90% being singletons. Participants were placed into cohorts based on the clinical history they reported.

The receptor was derived from a woman aged 25 to 45 with acute COVID-19. The sample was PBMCs or T cells enriched from blood (not recorded which). This chain links TRBV5-1 with TRBJ2-2; TRBD1 matches at 9 bases. As DNA, the CDR3 is TGCGCCAGCGGGGACAGGGTTAAGAACACCGGGGAGCTGTTTTTT. Translated: CASGDRVKNTGELFF.